Sequencing of this TCR beta chain was carried out in a study of blood T cell repertoires in COVID-19. How the authors handled the data: Reference gene primer amplification yielded estimated nucleated cell counts. The table came from immunoSEQ multiplex PCR; TCRdb's copy has only in-frame clones and leaves some out. V, J and clone size reflect that table, while D and trimming were determined from the DNA. The sample has some 370,000 clones; around 87% are singletons. The CDR3 has 12 amino acids. V was trimmed by 5 bases and J by 0 bases, leaving 4 bases between them. The V gene is TRBV12-3 or TRBV12-4, the J gene TRBJ2-5; no firm D call. The material sequenced was peripheral blood. The TCR sequence derives from a woman aged 25 to 39 with COVID-19, enrolled during active disease. CDR3 amino acids: CASSPYQETQYF. In DNA form, the CDR3 reads TGTGCCAGCAGTCCCTACCAAGAGACCCAGTACTTC.